The rows below give T cell receptor beta chains drawn from one sample of a study of CD4 T cells in relation to SARS-CoV-2 and coronaviruses. Produced via immunoSEQ multiplex PCR; TCRdb's table is partial and in-frame only. There are more than 55,000 clones in the sample; approximately 90% occur only once, and roughly 1.4% lies in the top ten. Sequencing was carried out using memory CD4+ T cells from PBMCs. The receptors were sampled from a human donor in good health. Each CDR3 is given with its conserved first and last residue. A D gene is named only where the DNA matches it firmly. Only some rows state a clone size, as once, few, many or a class for expanded clones.

j_gene,d_gene,abundance,v_gene,CDR3aa,CDR3nt
TRBJ2-5,-,-,TRBV28,CASSIQGPPETQYF,TGTGCCAGCAGTATACAAGGACCGCCCGAGACCCAGTACTTC
TRBJ1-2,-,-,TRBV27,CASSLAGNHGYTF,TGTGCCAGCAGTTTAGCAGGGAACCATGGCTACACCTTC
TRBJ2-7,TRBD2,-,TRBV6-1,CASSETPSTSGRGGRYEQYF,TGTGCCAGCAGTGAAACCCCATCGACTAGCGGGAGAGGTGGTCGGTACGAGCAGTACTTC
TRBJ2-3,TRBD2,once,TRBV7-9,CASSSGLAGGTDTQYF,TGTGCCAGCAGCTCCGGACTAGCGGGGGGCACAGATACGCAGTATTTT
TRBJ2-1,-,-,TRBV9,CASSVVGSGVSYNEQFF,TGTGCCAGCAGCGTAGTCGGATCGGGGGTATCCTACAATGAGCAGTTCTTC
TRBJ2-7,-,-,TRBV3-1/TRBV3-2,CASSQGWARYEQYF,TGTGCCAGCAGCCAAGGGTGGGCGCGTTACGAGCAGTACTTC
TRBJ2-7,-,-,TRBV5-1,CASSLGGGRGSNEQYF,TGCGCCAGCAGCTTGGGTGGGGGCAGGGGTTCCAACGAGCAGTACTTC
TRBJ2-3,-,-,TRBV18,CASSPRTTTDTQYF,TGTGCCAGCTCACCTCGGACAACCACAGATACGCAGTATTTT
TRBJ2-5,-,-,TRBV21-1,CASSIWGSGETQYF,TGTGCCAGCAGCATTTGGGGGTCAGGAGAGACCCAGTACTTC
TRBJ2-7,TRBD1,-,TRBV7-3,CASSPFGTGQYEQYF,TGTGCCAGCAGCCCATTCGGGACAGGACAATACGAGCAGTACTTC
TRBJ2-4,TRBD1,-,TRBV30,CAWDRAANIQYF,TGTGCCTGGGACAGGGCAGCAAACATTCAGTACTTC
TRBJ2-1,TRBD2,-,TRBV19,CASSLRTSGRERVGSEQFF,TGTGCCAGTAGTTTGCGGACTAGCGGGAGGGAGAGGGTCGGGAGTGAGCAGTTCTTC
TRBJ1-6,-,-,TRBV3-1/TRBV3-2,CASSQSNSPLHF,TGTGCCAGCAGCCAAAGCAATTCACCCCTCCACTTT
TRBJ1-2,TRBD1,-,TRBV27,CASSLLGQGGAGYTF,TGTGCCAGCAGTTTATTGGGACAGGGGGGAGCTGGCTACACCTTC
TRBJ2-5,-,-,TRBV28,CASSSLGGRKETQYF,TGTGCCAGCAGTTCCCTGGGTGGGAGAAAAGAGACCCAGTACTTC
TRBJ1-6,TRBD1,-,TRBV30,CAWSVRDRVNSPLHF,TGTGCCTGGAGCGTCCGGGACAGGGTTAATTCACCCCTCCACTTT
TRBJ1-2,TRBD1,-,TRBV4-2,CASSHAQGASNYGYTF,TGTGCCAGCAGCCATGCACAGGGGGCGTCCAACTATGGCTACACCTTC